The clone carrying this T cell receptor (beta chain) turned up a few times. The antigen is undetermined. This CDR3 contains 15 residues. The V end was cut by 2 bases, the J end by 3 bases, with 11 bases between. Germline CDR1 is MNHEY and CDR2 is SVGAGI. TCR templates numbering around 9.6 x 10^4 were assayed per sample. The table came from immunoSEQ multiplex PCR; TCRdb's copy has only in-frame clones and leaves some out. The sample has some 100,000 clones; 85% to 95% are singletons. These data belong to a study of siplizumab effects on memory and regulatory T cells. Study outcomes and limitations: Both greater diversity than memory cells and a major contribution to the alloresponse seemed to characterize naive T cells.

Material: Tregs sorted from blood. The clonotype comes from a human donor in good health. This chain uses TRBV6-5 with TRBJ2-4; no clear D. For the CDR3, the DNA is TGTGCCAGCAGTTACCAGACCCGAGGCAAAAACATTCAGTACTTC. Amino acids: CASSYQTRGKNIQYF.